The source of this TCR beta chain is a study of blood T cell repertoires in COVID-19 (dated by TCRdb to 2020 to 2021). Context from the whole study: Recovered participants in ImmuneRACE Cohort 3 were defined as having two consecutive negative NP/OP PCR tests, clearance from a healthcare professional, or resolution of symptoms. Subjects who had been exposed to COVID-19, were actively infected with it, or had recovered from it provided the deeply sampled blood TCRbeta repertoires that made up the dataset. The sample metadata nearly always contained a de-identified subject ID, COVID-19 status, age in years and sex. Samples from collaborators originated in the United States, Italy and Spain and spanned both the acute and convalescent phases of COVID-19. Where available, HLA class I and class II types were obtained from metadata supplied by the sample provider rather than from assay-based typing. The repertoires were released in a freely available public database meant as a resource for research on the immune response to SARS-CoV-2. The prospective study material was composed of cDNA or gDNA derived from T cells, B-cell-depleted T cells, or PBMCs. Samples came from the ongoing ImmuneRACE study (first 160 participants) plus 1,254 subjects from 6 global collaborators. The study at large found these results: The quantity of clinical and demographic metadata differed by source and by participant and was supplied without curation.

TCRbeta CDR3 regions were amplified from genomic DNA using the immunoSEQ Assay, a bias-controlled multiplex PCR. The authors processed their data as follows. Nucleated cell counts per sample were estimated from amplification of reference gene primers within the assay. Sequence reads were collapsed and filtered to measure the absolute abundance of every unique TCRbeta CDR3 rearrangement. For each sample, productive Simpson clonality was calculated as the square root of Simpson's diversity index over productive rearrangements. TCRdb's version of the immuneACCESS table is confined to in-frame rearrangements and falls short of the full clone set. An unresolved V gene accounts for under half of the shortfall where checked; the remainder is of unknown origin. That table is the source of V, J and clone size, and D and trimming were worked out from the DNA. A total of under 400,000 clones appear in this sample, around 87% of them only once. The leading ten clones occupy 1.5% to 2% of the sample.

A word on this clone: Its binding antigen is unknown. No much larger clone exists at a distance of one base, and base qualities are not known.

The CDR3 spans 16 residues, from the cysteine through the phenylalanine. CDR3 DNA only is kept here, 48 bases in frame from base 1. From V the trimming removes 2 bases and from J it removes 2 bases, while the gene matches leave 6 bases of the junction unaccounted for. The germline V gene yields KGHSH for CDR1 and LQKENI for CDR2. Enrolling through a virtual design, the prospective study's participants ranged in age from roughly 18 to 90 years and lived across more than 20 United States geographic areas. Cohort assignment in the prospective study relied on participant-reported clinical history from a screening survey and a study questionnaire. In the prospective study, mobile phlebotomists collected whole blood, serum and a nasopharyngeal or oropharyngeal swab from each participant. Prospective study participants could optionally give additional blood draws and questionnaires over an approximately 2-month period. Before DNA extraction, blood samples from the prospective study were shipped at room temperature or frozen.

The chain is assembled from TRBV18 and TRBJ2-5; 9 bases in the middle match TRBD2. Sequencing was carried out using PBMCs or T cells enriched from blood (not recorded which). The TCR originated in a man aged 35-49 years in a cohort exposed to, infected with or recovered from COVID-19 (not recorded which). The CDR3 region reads CASSPTYLAGQETQYF. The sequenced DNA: TGTGCCAGCTCACCAACCTACCTAGCGGGACAAGAGACCCAGTACTTC. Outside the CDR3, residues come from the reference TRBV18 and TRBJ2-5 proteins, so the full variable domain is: NAGVMQNPRHLVRRRGQEARLRCSPMKGHSHVYWYRQLPEEGLKFMVYLQKENIIDESGMPKERFSAEFPKEGPSILRIQQVVRGDSAAYFCASSPTYLAGQETQYFGPGTRLLVL.